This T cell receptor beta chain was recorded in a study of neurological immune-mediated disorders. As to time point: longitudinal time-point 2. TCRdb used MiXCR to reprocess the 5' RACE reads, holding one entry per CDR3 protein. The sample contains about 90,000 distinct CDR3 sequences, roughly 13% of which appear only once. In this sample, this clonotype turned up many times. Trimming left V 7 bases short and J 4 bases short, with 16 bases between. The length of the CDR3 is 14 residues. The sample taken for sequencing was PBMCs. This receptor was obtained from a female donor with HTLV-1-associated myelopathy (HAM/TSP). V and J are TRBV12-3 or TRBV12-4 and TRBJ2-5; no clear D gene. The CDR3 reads CASTDAPGRETQYF. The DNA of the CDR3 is TGTGCCAGCACCGACGCGCCAGGCCGAGAGACCCAGTACTTC.